This T cell receptor beta chain was sequenced during a study of vaccination effects on CD4 cells after COVID-19. Antigen-specific CD4+ T cells expanded by the ViraFEST assay with viral peptide pools were then sequenced. Culture proceeded for more than 8 days, and CD4+ T cells were then isolated. Vaccine administered to participants consisted of two doses of either BNT162b2 or mRNA-1273. PBMC cultures contained 1.5 million to 2 million cells per well, 7.5 to 10 IU/ml IL-2 and around 9.9 ug/ml peptides. Repertoires were generated with immunoSEQ multiplex PCR, while TCRdb's copy carries only in-frame clones and drops some. The sample yields around 59,000 clones, around 80% seen once. Concerning this clone itself: Antigen specificity is unknown.

This sequence was found in a human donor who received a COVID-19 vaccine. The material was CD4+ T cells from PBMCs cultured with HCoV-OC43 spike peptides, obtained after COVID-19 vaccination. Subset here: HCoV-OC43 spike overlapping peptide pool stimulation.

The DNA of the CDR3 is TGTGCCAGCAGTTACTCTCCGGGACAGGGCTGGTACGAGCAGTACGTC. This encodes CASSYSPGQGWYEQYV. The rearrangement joins TRBV6-6 to TRBJ2-7; TRBD1 matches 9 bases. Trimming cost V 0 bases and J 4 bases; bases outside gene matches: 7. Germline values: CDR1 MNHNY, CDR2 SVGAGI (reference sequence). CDR3 length equals 16 residues.